A selection of T cell receptor beta chains follows, all from one sample in a study of T-cell memory formation after mild COVID-19. TCRdb re-derived calls from the 5' RACE reads in MiXCR, one entry per CDR3 protein. Here the sample spans fewer than 200,000 distinct CDR3 sequences, about 18% being singletons. The specimen was PBMCs or a T cell subset sorted from them (not recorded which). Source of these receptors: a man aged 18 to 29 who had mild COVID-19 (a few samples of this study predate the infection). Cell type and time point are not known. Both conserved end residues are part of each CDR3. The order of the fields is V gene, J gene, D gene, clone size, CDR3 protein, CDR3 DNA. The D gene is left open where the match is weak. Clone size is stated in some rows and not others, as once, few, many or a class when expanded.

v_call: TRBV7-3; j_call: TRBJ2-1; d_call: NA; clone_size: few; cdr3_aa: CASSSTGPRYNEQFF; cdr3_nt: TGTGCCAGCAGCTCGACAGGTCCCCGCTACAATGAGCAGTTCTTC
v_call: TRBV5-1; j_call: TRBJ2-3; d_call: NA; clone_size: NA; cdr3_aa: CASSLLTGPTDTQYF; cdr3_nt: TGCGCCAGCAGCCTTCTTACGGGGCCGACAGATACGCAGTATTTT
v_call: TRBV20-1; j_call: TRBJ1-1; d_call: TRBD1; clone_size: NA; cdr3_aa: CSARGQTNTEAFF; cdr3_nt: TGCAGTGCTAGGGGACAGACGAACACTGAAGCTTTCTTT
v_call: TRBV6-1; j_call: TRBJ1-2; d_call: TRBD1; clone_size: NA; cdr3_aa: CASSATGTTYGYTF; cdr3_nt: TGTGCCAGCAGTGCGACAGGGACAACGTATGGCTACACCTTC
v_call: TRBV6-5; j_call: TRBJ1-1; d_call: TRBD1; clone_size: NA; cdr3_aa: CASSSRGEVNTEAFF; cdr3_nt: TGTGCCAGCAGTTCCAGGGGGGAAGTTAACACTGAAGCTTTCTTT
v_call: TRBV5-4; j_call: TRBJ2-5; d_call: NA; clone_size: NA; cdr3_aa: CASSPKGEETQYF; cdr3_nt: TGTGCCAGCAGCCCGAAGGGGGAAGAGACCCAGTACTTC
v_call: TRBV7-6; j_call: TRBJ2-3; d_call: NA; clone_size: few; cdr3_aa: CASSPTQTSSTQYF; cdr3_nt: TGTGCCAGCAGCCCGACCCAGACTAGTAGTACGCAGTATTTT
v_call: TRBV7-9; j_call: TRBJ1-4; d_call: NA; clone_size: NA; cdr3_aa: CASSPRNPTNEKLFF; cdr3_nt: TGTGCCAGCAGCCCTAGAAATCCCACTAATGAAAAACTGTTTTTT
v_call: TRBV28; j_call: TRBJ2-2; d_call: NA; clone_size: few; cdr3_aa: CASIRVANTGELFF; cdr3_nt: TGTGCCAGCATCAGGGTCGCGAACACCGGGGAGCTGTTTTTT
v_call: TRBV7-9; j_call: TRBJ1-4; d_call: NA; clone_size: NA; cdr3_aa: CASSLAEVEREKLFF; cdr3_nt: TGTGCCAGCAGCTTAGCGGAAGTGGAACGTGAAAAACTGTTTTTT
v_call: TRBV6-2/TRBV6-3; j_call: TRBJ2-3; d_call: TRBD1; clone_size: NA; cdr3_aa: CASSYYYRGPYGEDTQYF; cdr3_nt: TGTGCCAGCAGTTACTACTACAGGGGTCCGTATGGGGAAGATACGCAGTATTTT
v_call: TRBV14; j_call: TRBJ1-2; d_call: NA; clone_size: once; cdr3_aa: CASSLRQTRHGYTF; cdr3_nt: TGTGCCAGCAGCCTGCGACAGACGCGACATGGCTACACCTTC
v_call: TRBV6-1; j_call: TRBJ1-2; d_call: NA; clone_size: few; cdr3_aa: CASSEGPLGYTF; cdr3_nt: TGTGCCAGCAGTGAAGGCCCTCTTGGCTACACCTTC
v_call: TRBV7-8; j_call: TRBJ2-3; d_call: NA; clone_size: few; cdr3_aa: CASNERVGTDTQYF; cdr3_nt: TGTGCCAGCAACGAGAGGGTGGGAACAGATACGCAGTATTTT